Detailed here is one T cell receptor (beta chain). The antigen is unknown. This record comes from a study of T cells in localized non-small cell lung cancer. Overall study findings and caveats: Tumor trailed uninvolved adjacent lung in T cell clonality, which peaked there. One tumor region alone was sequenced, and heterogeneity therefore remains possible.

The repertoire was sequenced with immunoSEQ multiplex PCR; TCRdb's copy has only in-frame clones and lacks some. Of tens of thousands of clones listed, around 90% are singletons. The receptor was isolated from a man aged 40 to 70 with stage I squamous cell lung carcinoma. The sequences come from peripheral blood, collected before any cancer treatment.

Written as DNA, the CDR3 is TGTGCCTGGAGTCCTCCGGGACAGGGGATCTATGGCTACACCTTC. This sequence encodes CAWSPPGQGIYGYTF. The chain employs TRBV30 and TRBJ1-2, with 10 positions matching TRBD1. V trimming: 2 bases; J trimming: 4 bases; junction bases outside the gene matches: 7. CDR3 length: 15 residues. Germline V CDR1 and CDR2: GTSNPN, SVGIG (reference sequence). Filled out from reference TRBV30 and TRBJ1-2, the complete variable domain reads SQTIHQWPATLVQPVGSPLSLECTVEGTSNPNLYWYRQAAGRGLQLLFYSVGIGQISSEVPQNLSASRPQDRQFILSSKKLLLSDSGFYLCAWSPPGQGIYGYTFGSGTRLTVV.